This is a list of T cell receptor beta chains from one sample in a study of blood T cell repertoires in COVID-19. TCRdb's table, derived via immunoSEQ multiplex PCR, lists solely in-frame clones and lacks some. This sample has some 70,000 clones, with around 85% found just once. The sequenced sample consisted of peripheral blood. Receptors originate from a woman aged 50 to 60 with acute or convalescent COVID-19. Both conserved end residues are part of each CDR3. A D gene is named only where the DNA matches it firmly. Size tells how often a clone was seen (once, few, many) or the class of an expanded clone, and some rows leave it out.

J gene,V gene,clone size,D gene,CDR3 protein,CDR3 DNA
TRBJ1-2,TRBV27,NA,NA,CASSRLGVTDYGYTF,TGTGCCAGCAGTAGGCTGGGAGTCACAGACTATGGCTACACCTTC
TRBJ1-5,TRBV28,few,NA,CASSLIRSQPQHF,TGTGCCAGCAGTTTAATTAGGAGTCAGCCCCAGCATTTT
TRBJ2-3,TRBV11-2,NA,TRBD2,CASSLKLAGGVDTQYF,TGTGCCAGCAGCTTAAAACTAGCGGGAGGTGTAGATACGCAGTATTTT
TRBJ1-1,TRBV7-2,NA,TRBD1,CASGDRGPGAFF,TGTGCCAGCGGAGACAGGGGGCCCGGGGCTTTCTTT
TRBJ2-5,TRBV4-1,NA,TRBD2,CASSQEGLAGDQETQYF,TGCGCCAGCAGCCAAGAAGGACTAGCGGGGGACCAAGAGACCCAGTACTTC
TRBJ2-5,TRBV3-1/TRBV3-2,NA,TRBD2,CASSLGLGEETQYF,TGTGCCAGCAGCCTGGGACTAGGGGAAGAGACCCAGTACTTC
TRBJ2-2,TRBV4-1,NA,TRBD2,CASSQEAGREASTGELFF,TGCGCCAGCAGCCAAGAAGCGGGGCGGGAGGCGAGCACCGGGGAGCTGTTTTTT
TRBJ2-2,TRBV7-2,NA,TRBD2,CASSRKAGGYPGELFF,TGTGCCAGCAGCCGTAAGGCGGGGGGCTATCCCGGGGAGCTGTTTTTT
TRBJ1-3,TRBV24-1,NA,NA,CATSETPTEFRGNTIYF,TGTGCCACCAGTGAAACCCCGACAGAGTTTCGAGGAAACACCATATATTTT
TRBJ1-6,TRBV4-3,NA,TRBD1,CASSQVWTGAQNSPLHF,TGCGCCAGCAGCCAAGTTTGGACAGGGGCCCAAAATTCACCCCTCCACTTT
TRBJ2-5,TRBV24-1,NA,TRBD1,CATSDWGQGTQETQYF,TGTGCCACCAGTGATTGGGGACAGGGAACTCAGGAGACCCAGTACTTC
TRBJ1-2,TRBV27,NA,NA,CASSARDGRYGYTF,TGTGCCAGCAGTGCACGGGACGGGAGGTATGGCTACACCTTC
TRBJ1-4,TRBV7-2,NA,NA,CASSFGSGGHEKLFF,TGTGCCAGCAGCTTTGGGTCCGGGGGTCATGAAAAACTGTTTTTT
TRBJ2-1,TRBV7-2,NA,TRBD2,CASSLSGTSHNEQFF,TGTGCCAGCAGCTTAAGCGGGACTAGTCACAATGAGCAGTTCTTC
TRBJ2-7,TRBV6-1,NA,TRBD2,CASSAVVVSSGGLEQYF,TGTGCCAGCAGTGCGGTTGTGGTGTCTAGCGGAGGACTCGAGCAGTACTTC
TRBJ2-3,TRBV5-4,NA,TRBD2,CASSLMREGPTDTQYF,TGTGCCAGCAGCTTGATGAGGGAGGGCCCCACAGATACGCAGTATTTT
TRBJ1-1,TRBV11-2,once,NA,CASSSGANTEAFF,TGTGCCAGCAGCTCGGGAGCTAACACTGAAGCTTTCTTT
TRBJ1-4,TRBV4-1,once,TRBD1,CASSQEGTGMDEKLFF,TGCGCCAGCAGCCAAGAAGGGACAGGGATGGATGAAAAACTGTTTTTT
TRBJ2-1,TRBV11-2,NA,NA,CASSLGSGGVYEQFF,TGTGCCAGCAGCTTGGGGTCGGGGGGCGTATATGAGCAGTTCTTC
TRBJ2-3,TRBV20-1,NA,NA,CSASSGPLNTQYF,TGCAGTGCCAGTAGCGGTCCCTTGAATACGCAGTATTTT
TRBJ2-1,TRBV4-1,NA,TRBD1,CASSQVGQGGNEQFF,TGCGCCAGCAGCCAAGTGGGACAGGGAGGGAATGAGCAGTTCTTC
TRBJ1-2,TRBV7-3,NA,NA,CASSVGGGYGYTF,TGTGCCAGCAGCGTTGGGGGAGGATATGGCTACACCTTC
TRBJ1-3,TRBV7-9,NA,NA,CASSRVDSGNTIYF,TGTGCCAGCAGTCGAGTAGACTCTGGAAACACCATATATTTT
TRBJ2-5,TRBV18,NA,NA,CASSPRVGVETQYF,TGTGCCAGCTCACCACGGGTCGGGGTGGAGACCCAGTACTTC
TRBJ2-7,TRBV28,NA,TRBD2,CASSEVRGLAGEGEQYF,TGTGCCAGCAGTGAGGTCAGGGGACTAGCGGGAGAGGGCGAGCAGTACTTC
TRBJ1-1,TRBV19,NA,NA,CASRPTQNTEAFF,TGTGCCAGTAGACCCACACAGAACACTGAAGCTTTCTTT
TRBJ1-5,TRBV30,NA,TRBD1,CAWSQGALGDNQPQHF,TGTGCCTGGAGTCAGGGGGCCCTGGGGGACAATCAGCCCCAGCATTTT
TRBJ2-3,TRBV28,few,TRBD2,CASSSVILAGPSTDTQYF,TGTGCCAGCAGTTCAGTTATCTTAGCGGGTCCTAGCACAGATACGCAGTATTTT
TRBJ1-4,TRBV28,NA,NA,CASRRWDTPEKLFF,TGTGCCAGCAGGCGATGGGACACGCCGGAAAAACTGTTTTTT
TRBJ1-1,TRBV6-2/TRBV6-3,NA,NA,CASSWVTGKETEAFF,TGTGCCAGCAGTTGGGTTACAGGGAAGGAAACTGAAGCTTTCTTT
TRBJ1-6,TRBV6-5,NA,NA,CASSYGGRANSPLHF,TGTGCCAGCAGTTACGGTGGCAGGGCTAATTCACCCCTCCACTTT
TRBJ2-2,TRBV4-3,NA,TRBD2,CASSQATSENTGELFF,TGCGCCAGCAGCCAGGCGACTAGCGAGAACACCGGGGAGCTGTTTTTT
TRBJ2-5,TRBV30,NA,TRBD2,CAWSVPLLAGGETQYF,TGTGCCTGGAGTGTACCCCTCCTAGCGGGCGGGGAGACCCAGTACTTC
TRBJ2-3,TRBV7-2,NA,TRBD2,CASSLGGAGAGTDTQYF,TGTGCCAGCAGCTTAGGGGGTGCGGGAGCGGGTACAGATACGCAGTATTTT
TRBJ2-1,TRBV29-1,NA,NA,CSVAGDRNSYNEQFF,TGCAGCGTTGCTGGAGACCGGAACTCCTACAATGAGCAGTTCTTC
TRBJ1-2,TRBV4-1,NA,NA,CASSQGQENYGYTF,TGCGCCAGCAGCCAAGGACAGGAGAACTATGGCTACACCTTC
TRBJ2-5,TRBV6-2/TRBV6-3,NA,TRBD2,CASSSGLAGGVGETQYF,TGTGCCAGCAGCTCGGGACTAGCGGGAGGAGTAGGAGAGACCCAGTACTTC
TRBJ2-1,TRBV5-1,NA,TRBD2,CASSLAAGGPNNEQFF,TGCGCCAGCAGCTTGGCCGCGGGGGGACCTAACAATGAGCAGTTCTTC
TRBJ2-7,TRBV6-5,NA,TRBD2,CASRPTGTSWSKQYF,TGTGCCAGCAGGCCGACCGGGACTAGCTGGAGTAAGCAGTACTTC
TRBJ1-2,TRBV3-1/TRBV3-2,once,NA,CASSRNGQGYGYTF,TGTGCCAGCAGCCGGAACGGGCAGGGCTATGGCTACACCTTC
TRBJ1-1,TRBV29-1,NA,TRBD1,CSTRTGEAEAFF,TGCAGCACAAGGACAGGGGAGGCTGAAGCTTTCTTT
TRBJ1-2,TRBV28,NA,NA,CASSFLSGDINYGYTF,TGTGCCAGCAGTTTTTTGTCCGGGGATATTAACTATGGCTACACCTTC
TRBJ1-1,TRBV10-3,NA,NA,CAGGGGVNTEAFF,TGTGCCGGGGGCGGGGGAGTGAACACTGAAGCTTTCTTT
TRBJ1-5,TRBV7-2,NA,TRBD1,CASSLKGGPNQPQHF,TGTGCCAGCAGCTTAAAAGGGGGCCCCAATCAGCCCCAGCATTTT
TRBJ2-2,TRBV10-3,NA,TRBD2,CAISDTRSGSVDTGELFF,TGTGCCATCAGTGATACGAGAAGCGGGAGCGTTGACACCGGGGAGCTGTTTTTT
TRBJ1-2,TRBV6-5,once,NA,CASSPTGSGGYTF,TGTGCCAGCAGTCCCACAGGGTCAGGTGGCTACACCTTC
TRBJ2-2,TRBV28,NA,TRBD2,CASSLVGLAGGNTGELFF,TGTGCCAGCAGTTTGGTTGGACTAGCGGGAGGGAACACCGGGGAGCTGTTTTTT
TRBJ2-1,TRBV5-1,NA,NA,CASSYLSDGGLGYNEQFF,TGCGCCAGCAGCTATCTTTCTGACGGCGGGCTTGGCTACAATGAGCAGTTCTTC
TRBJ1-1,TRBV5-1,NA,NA,CASSQAVNTEAFF,TGCGCCAGCAGCCAGGCAGTGAACACTGAAGCTTTCTTT
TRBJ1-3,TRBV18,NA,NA,CASSPVEGGGGNTIYF,TGTGCCAGCTCACCAGTGGAAGGGGGTGGTGGAAACACCATATATTTT
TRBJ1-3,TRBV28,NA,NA,CASSPGGASGNTIYF,TGTGCCAGCAGTCCTGGAGGGGCCTCTGGAAACACCATATATTTT